The 25 T cell receptor beta chains listed next were all sequenced from one sample in a study of T cell clusters in autoimmune cytopenias. Multiplex touch-down PCR amplified TRB using TRB-A and TRB-B pools in one tube. Reprocessing the multiplex PCR reads, TCRdb reports a single entry for every CDR3 protein and omits DNA. The sample's table shows about 5,600 distinct CDR3 sequences. Roughly 38,000 genome equivalents of blood DNA were amplified for TRB. This same sample was also part of a study on T cell repertoires in aging, cancer and after chemotherapy.

The specimen sequenced was peripheral blood. The receptor source for this set is a human donor in good health.

J is TRBJ2-2 and V is TRBV11-3. This CDR3 has 12 residues. CDR1 is SGHNT and CDR2 is YENEEA in the germline V gene. CDR3 in amino acids: CASSFDTDELFF.

This clonotype is classed as medium-sized by frequency. V is TRBV5-5 and J is TRBJ1-3; TCRdb selects TRBD1, and the lack of DNA leaves this call unchecked. From germline, CDR1 is SGHKS and CDR2 YYEKEE (reference sequence). The CDR3 length is 16 residues. This CDR3 is CASSGGQALSGNTIYF.

Frequency places this clonotype as medium-sized. V is TRBV29-1 and J is TRBJ1-2; there is no DNA to check the TCRdb D call of TRBD1. Germline V lookup: CDR1 SQVTM, CDR2 ANQGSEA. This CDR3 spans 12 amino acids. CDR3 region: CSVPDRPYGYTF.

This clonotype is labeled medium-sized based on frequency. The V call is TRBV15, the J call TRBJ1-4; checking the TCRdb D call of TRBD1 is not possible without DNA. CDR3 length: 17 residues. Germline assignment: CDR1 LNHNV and CDR2 YYDKDF (reference sequence). The CDR3: CATSRDRTAGVLGKLFF.

This clonotype counts as medium-sized (0.01 to 0.1%) by frequency. The CDR3 sequence: CASSEASQAPLGQYF. The chain links TRBV6-1 to TRBJ2-3; TCRdb gives TRBD1 as the D gene, but with no DNA this cannot be confirmed. Germline CDR1 MNHNS, CDR2 SASEGT. This CDR3 region has 15 residues.

The chain carries TRBV27 and TRBJ2-7; TCRdb calls TRBD1, which cannot be checked without DNA. This CDR3 region has 14 residues. In germline, CDR1 is MNHEY, CDR2 SMNVEV (reference sequence). CDR3: CASSGQGGLYEQYF.

This clonotype is deemed medium-sized (0.01 to 0.1%) by its frequency. The V call is TRBV5-6, the J call TRBJ2-1; TCRdb reports TRBD1, a call that lacks DNA to check it against. Germline V CDR1 and CDR2: SGHDT, YYEEEE. The CDR3 runs 14 residues. CDR3 residues: CASSLRTGGFGQFF.

This clonotype counts as medium-sized by frequency. The V gene is TRBV11-3, the J gene TRBJ1-1; TCRdb selects TRBD1, and the lack of DNA leaves this call unchecked. The CDR3 totals 13 residues. Looked up from germline, CDR1 is SGHNT and CDR2 is YENEEA. The CDR3: CASRPGPNTEAFF.

By frequency, this clonotype registers medium-sized. This rearrangement joins TRBV27 to TRBJ1-2. There are 13 residues in the CDR3. CDR1 is MNHEY, CDR2 SMNVEV, per germline (reference sequence). CDR3 protein: CASSSRRSYHYTF.

The gene calls are TRBV5-1 and TRBJ1-4. Germline CDR1 reads SGHRS; CDR2 reads YFSETQ. The CDR3 length is 14 residues. The CDR3 here is CASSWDGTNEKLFF.

This chain connects TRBV6-1 to TRBJ1-1; TCRdb designates TRBD1, a call that cannot be tested without DNA. There are 17 residues in the CDR3. In germline, CDR1 is MNHNS, CDR2 SASEGT. The chain's CDR3 is CASSDFWGGAMGTEAFF.

V gene TRBV5-1 combines with J gene TRBJ2-3; TCRdb designates TRBD2, a call that cannot be tested without DNA. This CDR3 comprises 16 residues. Germline-derived CDR1 and CDR2 are SGHRS and YFSETQ. CDR3 in amino acids: CASSLDVAGNTDTQYF.

This clonotype ranks as medium-sized (0.01 to 0.1%) in terms of frequency. This rearrangement joins TRBV6-5 to TRBJ2-7; TCRdb proposes TRBD2, but this gene call is untestable without DNA. This CDR3 has 14 residues. CDR1 and CDR2 (germline): MNHEY, SVGAGI. CDR3 sequence reads: CASSAPGLPYEQYF.

The rearrangement links TRBV7-2 to TRBJ1-2. Germline-derived CDR1 and CDR2 are SGHTA and FQGNSA. The CDR3 length is 16 residues. CDR3 protein: CASSLAGGVEGYGYTF.

This clonotype is called medium-sized based on its frequency. The chain employs TRBV5-6 and TRBJ1-4; the TCRdb D gene call, TRBD1, has no DNA to confirm it. This CDR3 region has 14 residues. CDR1 is SGHDT and CDR2 is YYEEEE in the germline V gene. Here the CDR3 reads CASSEQGAGEKLFF.

The chain joins TRBV12-3 or TRBV12-4 to TRBJ1-2; TCRdb proposes TRBD1, but this gene call is untestable without DNA. This CDR3 has 12 amino acids. The CDR3 sequence is CASNGAPGGYTF.

This clonotype ranks as medium-sized in terms of frequency. The CDR3 is CAWSVRGEGPYGYTF. The V gene is TRBV30, the J gene TRBJ1-2; lacking DNA, the TRBD1 call made by TCRdb goes unchecked. Looked up from germline, CDR1 is GTSNPN and CDR2 is SVGIG (reference sequence). This CDR3 has 15 amino acids. Drawing the rest from reference TRBV30 and TRBJ1-2, the complete variable domain is SQTIHQWPATLVQPVGSPLSLECTVEGTSNPNLYWYRQAAGRGLQLLFYSVGIGQISSEVPQNLSASRPQDRQFILSSKKLLLSDSGFYLCAWSVRGEGPYGYTFGSGTRLTVV.

In terms of frequency, this clonotype is medium-sized. The chain employs TRBV6-5 and TRBJ1-5. The CDR3 spans 13 residues. Germline V gene lookup returns CDR1 MNHEY and CDR2 SVGAGI. The CDR3 loop reads CASSLLVGQPQHF.

This clonotype ranks as medium-sized in terms of frequency. This chain uses TRBV6-1 with TRBJ2-3; there is no DNA to check the TCRdb D call of TRBD2. From germline, CDR1 is MNHNS and CDR2 SASEGT. CDR3 size: 16 residues. The CDR3 sequence: CASSPASGGARDTQYF.

Frequency places this clonotype as medium-sized. This rearrangement joins TRBV6-6 to TRBJ2-5. The CDR3 consists of 12 residues. From germline, CDR1 is MNHNY and CDR2 SVGAGI (reference sequence). The CDR3: CASSYSTETQYF.

V is TRBV5-4 and J is TRBJ1-3; TCRdb reports TRBD1, a call that lacks DNA to check it against. The germline V gene encodes CDR1 SGHNT and CDR2 YYREEE (reference sequence). The CDR3 is 15 residues long. The CDR3 region is CASSVGWGSGNTIYF. Filled out from reference TRBV5-4 and TRBJ1-3, the complete variable domain reads ETGVTQSPTHLIKTRGQQVTLRCSSQSGHNTVSWYQQALGQGPQFIFQYYREEENGRGNFPPRFSGLQFPNYSSELNVNALELDDSALYLCASSVGWGSGNTIYFGEGSWLTVV.

This clonotype is classed as medium-sized (0.01 to 0.1%) by frequency. This chain joins TRBV15 and TRBJ2-7; TCRdb selects TRBD1, and the lack of DNA leaves this call unchecked. CDR3 length equals 15 residues. CDR1 and CDR2 from the germline V gene are LNHNV and YYDKDF (reference sequence). CDR3 sequence reads: CATSRVSGTGSEQYF.

Measured by frequency, this clonotype is medium-sized (0.01 to 0.1%). This chain joins TRBV19 and TRBJ2-2; TCRdb proposes TRBD1, but this gene call is untestable without DNA. Germline CDR1 and CDR2: LNHDA and SQIVND (reference sequence). This CDR3 spans 13 amino acids. CDR3 in amino acids: CASSRQATGELFF.

The V and J genes are TRBV5-6 and TRBJ2-3. The CDR3 length is 13 residues. Germline CDR1 and CDR2: SGHDT and YYEEEE. CDR3 residues: CATSDNPADTQYF.

By frequency, this clonotype is medium-sized. The V and J genes are TRBV19 and TRBJ1-3. From germline, CDR1 is LNHDA and CDR2 SQIVND (reference sequence). The CDR3 has 12 residues. The CDR3 spells CASSIEFGTIYF.